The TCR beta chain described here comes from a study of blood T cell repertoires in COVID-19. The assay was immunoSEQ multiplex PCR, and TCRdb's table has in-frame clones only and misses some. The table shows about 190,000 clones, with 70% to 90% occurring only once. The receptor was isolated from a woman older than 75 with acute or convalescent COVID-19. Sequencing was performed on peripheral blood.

Here the CDR3 reads CATSNVEGTGETQYF. As DNA, the CDR3 is TGTGCCACCAGTAATGTAGAAGGGACAGGAGAGACCCAGTACTTC. The V gene is TRBV24-1, the J gene TRBJ2-5, with TRBD1 identical over 8 bases. This CDR3 has 15 residues. The V gene end was trimmed by 6 bases and the J gene end by 4 bases; junction bases not matched to a gene: 9. The germline V gene has CDR1 KGHDR and CDR2 SFDVKD.